The 18 T cell receptor beta chains presented below share a single source sample, sequenced in a study of T cell responses to AZD1222 COVID-19 vaccine. Method: immunoSEQ multiplex PCR; TCRdb's copy keeps in-frame clones and lacks some. The profile shows 150,000 or so clones, roughly nine tenths of them singletons. Sequences were derived from peripheral blood, sampled on day 0 of AZD1222 vaccination. The source of these receptors is an adult in good health.

V gene TRBV24-1 combines with J gene TRBJ2-1, with 10 bases identical to TRBD1. Germline lookup yields CDR1 KGHDR and CDR2 SFDVKD. The V and J ends lost 3 bases and 3 bases, in that order; junction bases with no gene match: 4. There are 16 residues in the CDR3. As DNA, the CDR3 is TGTGCCACCAGTGATCCGGACAGGGGGAACTACAATGAGCAGTTCTTC. This sequence encodes CATSDPDRGNYNEQFF.

The chain couples TRBV6-5 to TRBJ1-4, with 8 positions matching TRBD1. In germline, CDR1 is MNHEY, CDR2 SVGAGI. Trimming took 8 bases from V and 3 from J; bases not matched to a gene: 5. The CDR3 runs 14 residues. CDR3 bases: TGTGCCAGCGGTCCAGGGGGCTCTAATGAAAAACTGTTTTTT. Translating it yields CASGPGGSNEKLFF.

The V call is TRBV9, the J call TRBJ1-4; 7 positions agree with TRBD1. The CDR3 extends over 14 amino acids. Trimming removed 4 bases from V and 7 bases from J; junction bases left unmatched: 7. The V gene's germline CDR1 is SGDLS and CDR2 YYNGEE. The CDR3 bases are TGTGCCAGCAGCCCAGGGGGAGGAGGTGAAAAACTGTTTTTT. The encoded protein is CASSPGGGGEKLFF.

The chain joins TRBV6-5 to TRBJ2-7; either TRBD1 or TRBD2 may fit D (5 bases each). V dropped 4 bases and J dropped 0 bases, with 13 bases sitting between them. Looked up from germline, CDR1 is MNHEY and CDR2 is SVGAGI. The CDR3 runs 15 residues. The CDR3 DNA follows: TGTGCCAGCAGTTGGGGACCCTGGAGCTCCTACGAGCAGTACTTC. The encoded protein is CASSWGPWSSYEQYF.

The chain uses TRBV6-6 and TRBJ2-7, with D perhaps matching TRBD2 (6 bases). V lost 2 bases to trimming and J lost 6 bases, with 11 bases between them. From germline, CDR1 is MNHNY and CDR2 SVGAGI (reference sequence). This CDR3 is 13 amino acids long. CDR3 protein: CASSYLQGGEQYF. In nucleotides, the CDR3 is TGTGCCAGCAGTTACCTCCAGGGAGGCGAGCAGTACTTC.

The chain combines TRBV4-1 with TRBJ1-1; D is unclear. This CDR3 spans 11 amino acids. The V and J ends lost 6 bases and 2 bases respectively, with 4 bases between them. The germline CDR1 and CDR2 sequences are MGHRA and YSYEKL. The DNA for the CDR3 is TGCGCCAGCAGAGCTAACACTGAAGCTTTCTTT. As protein: CASRANTEAFF.

The gene calls are TRBV3-1 (or the pseudogene TRBV3-2) and TRBJ2-7; no clear D. CDR1 and CDR2 from the germline V gene are LGHDT and YNNKEL (reference sequence). The CDR3 spans 12 residues. Trimming pared 4 bases from V and 5 bases from J, leaving 9 bases between. The CDR3 region has the DNA TGTGCCAGCAGCCCCCGCCAGCACGAGCAGTACTTC. It translates to CASSPRQHEQYF.

The CDR3 region has the DNA TGTGCCAGCAGTTTTGGGACGACTTTAAGTTCACCCCTCCACTTT. Protein product: CASSFGTTLSSPLHF. The chain joins TRBV6-2 or TRBV6-3 to TRBJ1-6; maybe TRBD1 (5 bases). There are 15 residues in the CDR3. Trimming took off 4 bases at V and 9 bases at J, with 16 bases between the two ends. From germline, CDR1 is MNHEY and CDR2 SVGEGT.

This clone was counted between two and nine times. V is TRBV7-3 and J is TRBJ1-2, with 7 bases that match TRBD1. The germline gives CDR1 SGHTA, CDR2 FQGTGA. The CDR3 runs to 13 residues. V trimming: 2 bases; J trimming: 5 bases; junction bases outside the gene matches: 2. CDR3 bases: TGTGCCAGCAGCTTACAACAGGGGTATGGCTACACCTTC. Protein product: CASSLQQGYGYTF.

The V call is TRBV5-5, the J call TRBJ1-1, with TRBD1 as a possible D gene (5 bases). V gave up 2 bases and J gave up 3 bases, with 11 bases separating them. The germline V gene encodes CDR1 SGHKS and CDR2 YYEKEE (reference sequence). The CDR3 length is 14 residues. The CDR3 coding sequence is TGTGCCAGCAGCTTAAGAGGGGACTACACTGAAGCTTTCTTT. The encoded protein is CASSLRGDYTEAFF.

The V call is TRBV28, the J call TRBJ1-2, with TRBD1 matching 8 bases. CDR1 and CDR2 from the germline V gene are MDHEN and SYDVKM. V lost 6 bases to trimming and J lost 4 bases; unmatched junction nucleotides: 13. The length of the CDR3 is 16 residues. CDR3 residues: CASSWTGTRFVYGYTF. The CDR3 DNA reads as TGTGCCAGCAGCTGGACAGGGACGCGTTTTGTCTATGGCTACACCTTC.

The V and J genes are TRBV28 and TRBJ1-5; D may be TRBD1 (5 bases). Trimming left V 7 bases short and J 1 base short, with 14 bases between. CDR1 MDHEN and CDR2 SYDVKM come from the germline V gene. The CDR3 runs 15 residues. The chain's CDR3 is CASNPTGISNQPQHF. The CDR3 DNA follows: TGTGCCAGCAACCCAACAGGAATCAGCAATCAGCCCCAGCATTTT.

V gene TRBV12-3 or TRBV12-4 combines with J gene TRBJ1-2; D might be TRBD1 (6 bases). V was cut by 6 bases and J by 8 bases, with 16 bases left in between. CDR3 size: 13 residues. The CDR3 reads CASSPDRMGGYTF. The CDR3 DNA sequence: TGTGCCAGCAGCCCCGACAGGATGGGCGGCTACACCTTC.

CDR3 DNA: TGTGCCAGCAGCTTAGGGGGTCGGGCGACAGATACGCAGTATTTT. Residues: CASSLGGRATDTQYF. V is TRBV7-9 and J is TRBJ2-3; D is uncertain. The V gene lost 1 base and the J gene lost 3 bases, with 11 bases spanning the gap. The CDR3 loop spans 15 amino acids. The germline gives CDR1 SEHNR, CDR2 FQNEAQ (reference sequence).

J is TRBJ2-7 and V is TRBV19, with 8 bases matching TRBD1. The CDR3 totals 17 residues. Germline lookup yields CDR1 LNHDA and CDR2 SQIVND (reference sequence). With V trimmed by 8 bases and J by 2 bases, 17 bases remained unmatched. This chain's CDR3 is CASSGLDREYSAYEQYF. CDR3 coding DNA: TGTGCCAGTTCGGGTCTGGACAGGGAATACAGTGCCTACGAGCAGTACTTC.

The rearrangement links TRBV7-3 to TRBJ2-7; 7 nucleotides line up with TRBD1. Germline CDR1 and CDR2: SGHTA and FQGTGA. V was clipped by 3 bases and J by 1 base; unmatched bases: 9. The CDR3 consists of 16 residues. CDR3 sequence reads: CASSLISTRGSYEQYF. The CDR3 DNA is TGTGCCAGCAGCTTGATCAGCACCAGGGGGTCCTACGAGCAGTACTTC.

Note on this clone: Other nucleotide sequences in the sample specify the same CDR3. The rearrangement uses TRBV7-9 and TRBJ1-1; TRBD1 aligns across 9 bases. The CDR3 loop spans 15 amino acids. CDR1 SEHNR and CDR2 FQNEAQ come from the germline V gene (reference sequence). The ends lost 1 base at V and 1 base at J; junction bases unmatched: 1. This CDR3 reads CASSLGQGENTEAFF. The DNA of the CDR3 is TGTGCCAGCAGCTTAGGACAGGGGGAGAACACTGAAGCTTTCTTT.

The rearrangement uses TRBV10-3 and TRBJ2-5; 8 bases agree with TRBD2. CDR1 is ENHRY, CDR2 SYGVKD, per germline. J gave up 5 bases and V 2 bases, and 10 bases lay outside the gene matches. This CDR3 comprises 16 residues. CDR3: CAISEPTGLAWETQYF. CDR3 sequence (DNA): TGTGCCATCAGTGAGCCTACCGGACTAGCTTGGGAGACCCAGTACTTC.